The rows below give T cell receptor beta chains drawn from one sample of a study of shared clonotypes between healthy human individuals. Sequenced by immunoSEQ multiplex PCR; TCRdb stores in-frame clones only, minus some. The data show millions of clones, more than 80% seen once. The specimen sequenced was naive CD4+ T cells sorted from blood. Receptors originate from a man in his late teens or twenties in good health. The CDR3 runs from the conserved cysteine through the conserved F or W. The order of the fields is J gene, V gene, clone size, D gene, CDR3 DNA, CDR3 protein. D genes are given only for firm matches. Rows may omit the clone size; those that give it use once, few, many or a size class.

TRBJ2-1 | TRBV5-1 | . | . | TGCGCCAGCAGCTTGGGAGGAGACTACAATGAGCAGTTCTTC | CASSLGGDYNEQFF
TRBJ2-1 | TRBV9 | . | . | TGTGCCAGCAGCGTTGACGCGGGGAGCTCCTACAATGAGCAGTTCTTC | CASSVDAGSSYNEQFF
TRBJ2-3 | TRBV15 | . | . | TGTGCCACCAGCAGAGATGATTGGACAGAGAGCACAGATACGCAGTATTTT | CATSRDDWTESTDTQYF
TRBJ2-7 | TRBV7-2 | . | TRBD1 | TGTGCCAGCAGCCGGGGACAGCCCTACGAGCAGTACTTC | CASSRGQPYEQYF
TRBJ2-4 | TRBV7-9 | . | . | TGTGCCAGCAGCTTAAGTTGGGCGCAGGGTAACATTCAGTACTTC | CASSLSWAQGNIQYF
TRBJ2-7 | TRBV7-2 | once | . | TGTGCCAGCAGCCGAGGGAGTGGTACCTACGAGCAGTACTTC | CASSRGSGTYEQYF
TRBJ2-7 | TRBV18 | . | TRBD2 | TGTGCCAGCTCACCACCGGCCGGGGGGGGAGCGCAGTACTTC | CASSPPAGGGAQYF
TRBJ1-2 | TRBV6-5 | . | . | TGTGCCAGCAGTTATGGGGGCAAGGGAGGCTACACCTTC | CASSYGGKGGYTF
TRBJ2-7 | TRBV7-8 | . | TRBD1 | TGTGCCAGCAGCTCTCGGGACAGGGCCGTCTCCTACGAGCAGTACTTC | CASSSRDRAVSYEQYF
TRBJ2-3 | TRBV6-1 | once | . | TGTGCCAGCAAGGGGCCAGATACGCAGTATTTT | CASKGPDTQYF
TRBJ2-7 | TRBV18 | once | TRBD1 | TGTGCCAGCTCACCAGCCCGGACAGGGAGAAGCTACGAGCAGTACTTC | CASSPARTGRSYEQYF
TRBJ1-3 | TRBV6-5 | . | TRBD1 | TGTGCCAGCAGATCGACAGGGGGCTTTGGAAACACCATATATTTT | CASRSTGGFGNTIYF
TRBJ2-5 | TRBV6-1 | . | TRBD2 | TGTGCCAGCAGTGGAGGGACTAGCAAAGAGACCCAGTACTTC | CASSGGTSKETQYF
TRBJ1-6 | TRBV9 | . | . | TGTGCCAGCAGCGTAGCGGACAGCTATAATTCACCCCTCCACTTT | CASSVADSYNSPLHF
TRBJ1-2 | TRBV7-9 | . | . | TGTGCCAGCAGCTTACCCAGCCCAAATGGCTACACCTTC | CASSLPSPNGYTF
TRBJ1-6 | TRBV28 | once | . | TGTGCCAGCAGTCGAACCCCGGGGGCCCTCCACTTT | CASSRTPGALHF
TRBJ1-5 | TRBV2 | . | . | TGTGCCAGCAGTGATGTTTACAGGGAGGGCCAGCCCCAGCATTTT | CASSDVYREGQPQHF
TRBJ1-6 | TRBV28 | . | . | TGTGCCAGCAGTTTACCGAGGGGGAACGTAGAGCCCCTCCACTTT | CASSLPRGNVEPLHF
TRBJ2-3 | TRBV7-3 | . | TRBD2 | TGTGCCAGCAGCTTAGAGCGGGGGGCGTCCACAGATACGCAGTATTTT | CASSLERGASTDTQYF
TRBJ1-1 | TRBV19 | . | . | TGTGCCAGTAACTCGCCGTCGGTTGCTTTCTTT | CASNSPSVAFF
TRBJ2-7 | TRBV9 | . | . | TGTGCCAGCAACCCCGACGGGGCCTACGAGCAGTACTTC | CASNPDGAYEQYF
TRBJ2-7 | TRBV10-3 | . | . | TGTGCCATCAGTGAGTCGAGGGGAATGTCGAAGCAGTACTTC | CAISESRGMSKQYF
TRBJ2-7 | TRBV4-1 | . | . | TGCGCCAGCAGCCATCTAGCTCTATCCTACGAGCAGTACTTC | CASSHLALSYEQYF
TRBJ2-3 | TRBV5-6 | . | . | TGTGCCAGCAGCTTGGCTGGGATCGACGGCACAGATACGCAGTATTTT | CASSLAGIDGTDTQYF
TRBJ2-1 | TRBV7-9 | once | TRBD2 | TGTGCCAGCAGCACACTAGCGGGAGGCGACTCAGAGTTCTTC | CASSTLAGGDSEFF
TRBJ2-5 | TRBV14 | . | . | TGTGCCAGCAGCCAGGTTAAAGAGACCCAGTACTTC | CASSQVKETQYF
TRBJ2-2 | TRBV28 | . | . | TGTGCCAGCAGTTTTGGGATCGGGGAGCTGTTTTTT | CASSFGIGELFF
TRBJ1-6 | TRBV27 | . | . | TGTGCCAGCAGTTTCGGGTCGGCCAATTCACCCCTCCACTTT | CASSFGSANSPLHF
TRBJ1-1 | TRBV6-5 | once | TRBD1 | TGTGCCAGCAGTTACGAAGGGACAGCTGTGAACACTGAAGCTTTCTTT | CASSYEGTAVNTEAFF
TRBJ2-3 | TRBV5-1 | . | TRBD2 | TGCGCCAGCAGCTATGACAGACTTCGAGGACTAGCGCAAAGCACAGATACGCAGTATTTT | CASSYDRLRGLAQSTDTQYF
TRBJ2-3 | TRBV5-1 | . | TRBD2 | TGCGCCAGCAGCTCCCGGACTAGCGGGGCGCGCACAGATACGCAGTATTTT | CASSSRTSGARTDTQYF
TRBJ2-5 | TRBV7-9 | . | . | TGTGCCAGCAGCTCTAACGTTATCTGGGAGACCCAGTACTTC | CASSSNVIWETQYF
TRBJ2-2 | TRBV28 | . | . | TGTGCCAGCAGTTTGGCAGGGGACGGGGAGCTGTTTTTT | CASSLAGDGELFF
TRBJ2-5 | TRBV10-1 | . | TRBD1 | TGCGCCAGCAGTGAGTCCATAACAGGGGCACAAGAGACCCAGTACTTC | CASSESITGAQETQYF
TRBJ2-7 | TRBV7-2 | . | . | TGTGCCAGCAGGCGGGACACCTCCTACGAGCAGTACTTC | CASRRDTSYEQYF
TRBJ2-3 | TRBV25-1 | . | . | TGTGCCAGCAGTGTCCCAGGGACACTGCAGGGTACGCAGTATTTT | CASSVPGTLQGTQYF
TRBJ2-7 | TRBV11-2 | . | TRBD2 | TGTGCCAGCAGCTTAGTCGGGAGGGCCCTCGACGAGCAGTACTTC | CASSLVGRALDEQYF
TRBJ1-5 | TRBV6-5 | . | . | TGTGCCAGCAGGATCGGGTCGAATCAGCCCCAGCATTTT | CASRIGSNQPQHF
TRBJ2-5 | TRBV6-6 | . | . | TGTGCCAGCAGTTACGGCACAGGCCAAGAGACCCAGTACTTC | CASSYGTGQETQYF
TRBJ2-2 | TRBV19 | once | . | TGTGCCAGTATGGGCAGGGTCACCGGGGAGCTGTTTTTT | CASMGRVTGELFF
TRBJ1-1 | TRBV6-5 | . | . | TGTGCCAGCAGGCCCGACAGATCGAACACTGAAGCTTTCTTT | CASRPDRSNTEAFF
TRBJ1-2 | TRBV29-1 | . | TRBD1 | TGCAGCGTGATGGTGGGACAGGGACATGGCTACACCTTC | CSVMVGQGHGYTF
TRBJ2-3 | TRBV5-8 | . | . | TGTGCCAGCAGCTATGGAAGGACCACGGCGCAGTATTTT | CASSYGRTTAQYF
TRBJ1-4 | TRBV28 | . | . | TGTGCCAGCAGTACGACAGTAGAGGAAAAACTGTTTTTT | CASSTTVEEKLFF
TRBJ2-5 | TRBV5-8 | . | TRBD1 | TGTGCCAGCAGGGAGGACAGGGGCTATCAGACCCAGTACTTC | CASREDRGYQTQYF
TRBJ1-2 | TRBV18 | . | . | TGTGCCAGCTCACCTGGGACAACTCCCTATGGCTACACCTTC | CASSPGTTPYGYTF
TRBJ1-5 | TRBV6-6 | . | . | TGTGCCATCGCGGCAGTGGTTTATCAGCCCCAGCATTTT | CAIAAVVYQPQHF
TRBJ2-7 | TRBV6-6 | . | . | TGTGCCAGCAGTACACAGGGTCGTCTTTCCAGTGAGCAGTACTTC | CASSTQGRLSSEQYF